In its sample, the clone carrying this T cell receptor beta chain was seen a few times. Sequence at one end of the junction differs from germline and may be a read error. Unique molecular identifiers were incorporated into the prepared TCRbeta library. TCRdb fed the PCR reads into MiXCR, producing one record per CDR3 protein. This sample yields 750,000 to 950,000 distinct CDR3 sequences, of which 15% to 20% are seen a single time; approximately 5% belongs to the top ten. These data come from a study of T-cell reconstitution after alpha-beta-depleted transplantation in children. This CDR3 contains 14 residues. Germline lookup yields CDR1 SGHRS and CDR2 YFSETQ.

This receptor was identified in a male patient younger than 18 who had a stem cell transplant for acute lymphoblastic leukemia, so the T cells may come from the graft donor. Sequenced here: PBMCs, mostly from graft donor cells, sampled 360 days after TCRalphabeta/CD19-depleted stem cell transplant. This chain joins TRBV5-1 and TRBJ2-1; possibly TRBD1 for D (5 bases). The CDR3 protein is CASRFPGPYNEQFF. The CDR3 coding sequence is TGCGCCAGCCGCTTCCCAGGGCCCTACAATGAGCAGTTCTTC.